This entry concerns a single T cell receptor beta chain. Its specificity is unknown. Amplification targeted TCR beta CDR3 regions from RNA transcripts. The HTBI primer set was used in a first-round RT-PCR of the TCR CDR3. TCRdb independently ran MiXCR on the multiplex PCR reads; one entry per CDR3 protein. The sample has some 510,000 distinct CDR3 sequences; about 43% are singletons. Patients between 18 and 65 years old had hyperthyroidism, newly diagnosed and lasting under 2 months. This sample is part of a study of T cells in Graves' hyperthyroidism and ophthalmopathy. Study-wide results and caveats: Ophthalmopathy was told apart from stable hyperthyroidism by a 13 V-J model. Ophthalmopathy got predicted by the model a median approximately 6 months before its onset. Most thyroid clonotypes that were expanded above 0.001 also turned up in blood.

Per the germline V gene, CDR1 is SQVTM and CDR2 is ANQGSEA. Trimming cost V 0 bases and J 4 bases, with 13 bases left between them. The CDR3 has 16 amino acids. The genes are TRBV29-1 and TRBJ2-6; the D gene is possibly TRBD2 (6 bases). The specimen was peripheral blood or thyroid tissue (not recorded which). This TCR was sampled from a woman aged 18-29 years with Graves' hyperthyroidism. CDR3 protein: CSVEDRRGSGANVLTF. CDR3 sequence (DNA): TGCAGCGTTGAAGATAGGAGGGGTTCCGGGGCCAACGTCCTGACTTTC.